These 16 T cell receptor beta chains originate from one sample sequenced in a study of T-cell reconstitution after alpha-beta-depleted transplantation in children. The TCRbeta library was prepared with unique molecular identifiers. TCRdb reprocessed the PCR reads with MiXCR, giving one entry per CDR3 protein. The data show a few hundred thousand distinct CDR3 sequences, under 20% seen once. The sample was PBMCs, mostly from graft donor cells, taken 360 days after TCRalphabeta/CD19-depleted stem cell transplant. The receptors were sampled from a boy less than two years old who had a stem cell transplant for Wiskott-Aldrich syndrome, so the T cells may come from the graft donor.

This clonotype appeared a few times. J is TRBJ2-1 and V is TRBV12-3 or TRBV12-4; TRBD2 agrees at 9 bases. The J segment lost 4 bases and the V segment lost 1 base, leaving 2 bases of the junction unmatched. The CDR3 extends over 15 amino acids. The CDR3 coding sequence is TGTGCCAGCAGTTTAGGGCGGGAGGGTTACAATGAGCAGTTCTTC. Translation: CASSLGREGYNEQFF.

In its sample, this clonotype was seen a few times. Written as DNA, the CDR3 is TGCAGTGCCTGGACAGGGGCCCACTACGAGCAGTACTTC. Protein product: CSAWTGAHYEQYF. The V gene is TRBV20-1, the J gene TRBJ2-7; 9 positions agree with TRBD1. V shed 6 bases and J 3 bases; nucleotides not matched to a gene: 6. CDR1 DFQATT and CDR2 SNEGSKA come from the germline V gene (reference sequence). The CDR3 is 13 amino acids.

This clonotype has more than one count but fewer than ten. The J gene is TRBJ2-5, the V gene TRBV15; maybe TRBD1 (6 bases). Germline CDR1 reads LNHNV; CDR2 reads YYDKDF (reference sequence). Trimming left V 1 base short and J 5 bases short, with 14 bases between. This CDR3 spans 15 amino acids. The CDR3 sequence is CATSRVDQGWETQYF. The CDR3 DNA is TGTGCCACCAGCAGAGTCGACCAGGGGTGGGAGACCCAGTACTTC. The whole variable domain, filled in from reference TRBV15 and TRBJ2-5, reads DAMVIQNPRYQVTQFGKPVTLSCSQTLNHNVMYWYQQKSSQAPKLLFHYYDKDFNNEADTPDNFQSRRPNTSFCFLDIRSPGLGDTAMYLCATSRVDQGWETQYFGPGTRLLVL.

The chain couples TRBV7-9 to TRBJ2-7, with 7 bases aligning to TRBD1. Trimming removed 5 bases from V and 6 bases from J; junction bases left unmatched: 13. This CDR3 comprises 15 residues. Germline V gives CDR1 SEHNR, CDR2 FQNEAQ (reference sequence). The CDR3 reads CASSTQGPSSGEQYF. In DNA, the CDR3 is TGTGCCAGCAGCACACAGGGGCCTAGTTCGGGCGAGCAGTACTTC.

Comment on this clonotype: An end of the junction does not agree with germline; a read error may underlie this. This chain uses TRBV25-1 with TRBJ2-7; D gene unclear. Germline V gene sequence: CDR1 MGHDK, CDR2 SYGVNS. The CDR3 spans 8 residues. The CDR3 bases are TGTGCCAGCAGTTGTGGTGGCTTC. It codes for CASSCGGF.

CDR3 region: CASSHASGEAYEQYF. For the CDR3, the DNA is TGTGCCAGCAGCCATGCAAGCGGGGAAGCCTACGAGCAGTACTTC. The chain recombines TRBV7-9 with TRBJ2-7; TRBD2 agrees at 7 bases. With V trimmed by 5 bases and J by 2 bases, 9 bases remained unmatched. Per germline, CDR1 SEHNR and CDR2 FQNEAQ (reference sequence). This CDR3 region has 15 residues.

The V call is TRBV5-1, the J call TRBJ2-7, with 8 bases matching TRBD1. J was trimmed by 3 bases and V by 4 bases; bases with no gene match: 3. CDR3 length equals 13 residues. The germline V gene has CDR1 SGHRS and CDR2 YFSETQ. In nucleotides, the CDR3 is TGCGCCAGCAGCCGGGACAGGCTCTACGAGCAGTACTTC. Its protein product is CASSRDRLYEQYF.

This clonotype was recorded at least ten times. The V call is TRBV20-1, the J call TRBJ2-1; D unclear. With 5 bases removed from V and 6 bases from J, the gap between germline ends came to 5 bases. Germline V CDR1 and CDR2: DFQATT, SNEGSKA (reference sequence). This CDR3 spans 10 amino acids. The CDR3 protein is CSAFSNEQFF. CDR3 nucleotide sequence: TGCAGTGCTTTTAGCAATGAGCAGTTCTTC.

The J gene is TRBJ2-5, the V gene TRBV7-2, with TRBD1 as a possible D gene (5 bases). Germline lookup yields CDR1 SGHTA and CDR2 FQGNSA. Trimming stripped 5 bases from V and 2 bases from J, with 12 bases between. This CDR3 region has 14 residues. The chain's CDR3 is CASSPWGRQETQYF. CDR3 bases: TGTGCCAGCAGCCCCTGGGGCAGGCAAGAGACCCAGTACTTC.

The chain links TRBV10-3 to TRBJ2-1; TRBD2 matches at 7 bases. V lost 6 bases, J lost 8 bases, and 19 bases stayed unmatched. This CDR3 contains 17 residues. The germline CDR1 and CDR2 sequences are ENHRY and SYGVKD. The CDR3 loop is CAIRGRAGREKAHEQFF. The DNA of the CDR3 is TGTGCCATCAGGGGGCGAGCGGGACGGGAGAAAGCACATGAGCAGTTCTTC.

The J gene is TRBJ2-2, the V gene TRBV18, with D tentatively TRBD2 (6 bases). V lost 1 base to trimming and J lost 1 base, with 16 bases between them. CDR3 size: 18 residues. Looked up from germline, CDR1 is KGHSH and CDR2 is LQKENI. The CDR3 DNA reads as TGTGCCAGCTCACCACGTCGGACTGGCGGGGTGAACACCGGGGAGCTGTTTTTT. Translated, it gives CASSPRRTGGVNTGELFF.

The CDR3 DNA sequence: TGTGCCAGCAGTTTATCTCTAGCGGGGGCGGAGAATGAGCAGTTCTTC. This gives the protein CASSLSLAGAENEQFF. The rearrangement joins TRBV27 to TRBJ2-1; 10 bases agree with TRBD2. After removal of 0 bases from V and 7 bases from J, the junction contained 6 bases not matched to a gene. The CDR3 contains 16 residues. In germline, CDR1 is MNHEY, CDR2 SMNVEV (reference sequence).

This clonotype was detected only a few times. CDR3 sequence: CAISESTSGIGTDTQYF. The CDR3 nucleotides are TGTGCCATCAGTGAGTCCACTAGCGGGATCGGCACAGATACGCAGTATTTT. The V gene is TRBV10-3, the J gene TRBJ2-3; 10 bases agree with TRBD2. Germline CDR1 reads ENHRY; CDR2 reads SYGVKD. The CDR3 is made up of 17 amino acids. Unmatched junction bases numbered 4, after V lost 0 bases and J lost 1 base.

V usage is TRBV2 and J usage is TRBJ1-5; 11 bases agree with TRBD1. CDR3 size: 14 residues. Germline V gene data show CDR1 as SNHLY and CDR2 as FYNNEI. Unmatched junction bases numbered 6, after V lost 8 bases and J lost 6 bases. CDR3 in amino acids: CASSGQGATQPQHF. The CDR3 DNA sequence: TGTGCCAGCTCTGGACAGGGGGCAACTCAGCCCCAGCATTTT.

This chain connects TRBV28 to TRBJ2-7; D perhaps matches TRBD1 (5 bases). V shed 10 bases and J shed 9 bases, with 22 bases lying between them. The CDR3 extends over 13 amino acids. Germline V gene sequence: CDR1 MDHEN, CDR2 SYDVKM. CDR3 loop: CATAETARSAQYF. DNA of the CDR3: TGTGCCACCGCTGAGACAGCCCGATCCGCGCAGTACTTC.

J is TRBJ2-5 and V is TRBV4-1; no definite D call. The germline V and J ends were trimmed by 4 bases and 1 base, with 7 bases remaining between them. CDR1 and CDR2 from the germline V gene are MGHRA and YSYEKL. The CDR3 totals 13 residues. The chain's CDR3 is CASSRTIQETQYF. CDR3 bases: TGCGCCAGCAGCCGAACTATCCAAGAGACCCAGTACTTC.